The text below deals with one T cell receptor beta chain. The CDR3 consists of 14 residues. The V end was cut by 6 bases, the J end by 3 bases, with 15 bases between. CDR1 is MNHEY and CDR2 is SVGAGI in the germline V gene. The sample belongs to a study of shared clonotypes between healthy human individuals. The authors distributed each subset's genomic DNA evenly over several immunoSEQ plates. Sequenced by immunoSEQ multiplex PCR; TCRdb stores in-frame clones only, minus some. The sample holds just over 2,000,000 clones, roughly 95% seen once. It was CD45RO-negative cells, positively selected for CCR7, that made up naive CD8 cells, with terminally differentiated effector memory CD45RA+ cells excluded.

The TCR originated in a man aged 18 to 29 in good health. What was sequenced was naive CD8+ T cells sorted from blood. This chain links TRBV6-5 with TRBJ2-7; D is undetermined. The DNA for the CDR3 is TGTGCCAGCAGAACAATTCAGGACGGCTACGAGCAGTACTTC. This gives the protein CASRTIQDGYEQYF.